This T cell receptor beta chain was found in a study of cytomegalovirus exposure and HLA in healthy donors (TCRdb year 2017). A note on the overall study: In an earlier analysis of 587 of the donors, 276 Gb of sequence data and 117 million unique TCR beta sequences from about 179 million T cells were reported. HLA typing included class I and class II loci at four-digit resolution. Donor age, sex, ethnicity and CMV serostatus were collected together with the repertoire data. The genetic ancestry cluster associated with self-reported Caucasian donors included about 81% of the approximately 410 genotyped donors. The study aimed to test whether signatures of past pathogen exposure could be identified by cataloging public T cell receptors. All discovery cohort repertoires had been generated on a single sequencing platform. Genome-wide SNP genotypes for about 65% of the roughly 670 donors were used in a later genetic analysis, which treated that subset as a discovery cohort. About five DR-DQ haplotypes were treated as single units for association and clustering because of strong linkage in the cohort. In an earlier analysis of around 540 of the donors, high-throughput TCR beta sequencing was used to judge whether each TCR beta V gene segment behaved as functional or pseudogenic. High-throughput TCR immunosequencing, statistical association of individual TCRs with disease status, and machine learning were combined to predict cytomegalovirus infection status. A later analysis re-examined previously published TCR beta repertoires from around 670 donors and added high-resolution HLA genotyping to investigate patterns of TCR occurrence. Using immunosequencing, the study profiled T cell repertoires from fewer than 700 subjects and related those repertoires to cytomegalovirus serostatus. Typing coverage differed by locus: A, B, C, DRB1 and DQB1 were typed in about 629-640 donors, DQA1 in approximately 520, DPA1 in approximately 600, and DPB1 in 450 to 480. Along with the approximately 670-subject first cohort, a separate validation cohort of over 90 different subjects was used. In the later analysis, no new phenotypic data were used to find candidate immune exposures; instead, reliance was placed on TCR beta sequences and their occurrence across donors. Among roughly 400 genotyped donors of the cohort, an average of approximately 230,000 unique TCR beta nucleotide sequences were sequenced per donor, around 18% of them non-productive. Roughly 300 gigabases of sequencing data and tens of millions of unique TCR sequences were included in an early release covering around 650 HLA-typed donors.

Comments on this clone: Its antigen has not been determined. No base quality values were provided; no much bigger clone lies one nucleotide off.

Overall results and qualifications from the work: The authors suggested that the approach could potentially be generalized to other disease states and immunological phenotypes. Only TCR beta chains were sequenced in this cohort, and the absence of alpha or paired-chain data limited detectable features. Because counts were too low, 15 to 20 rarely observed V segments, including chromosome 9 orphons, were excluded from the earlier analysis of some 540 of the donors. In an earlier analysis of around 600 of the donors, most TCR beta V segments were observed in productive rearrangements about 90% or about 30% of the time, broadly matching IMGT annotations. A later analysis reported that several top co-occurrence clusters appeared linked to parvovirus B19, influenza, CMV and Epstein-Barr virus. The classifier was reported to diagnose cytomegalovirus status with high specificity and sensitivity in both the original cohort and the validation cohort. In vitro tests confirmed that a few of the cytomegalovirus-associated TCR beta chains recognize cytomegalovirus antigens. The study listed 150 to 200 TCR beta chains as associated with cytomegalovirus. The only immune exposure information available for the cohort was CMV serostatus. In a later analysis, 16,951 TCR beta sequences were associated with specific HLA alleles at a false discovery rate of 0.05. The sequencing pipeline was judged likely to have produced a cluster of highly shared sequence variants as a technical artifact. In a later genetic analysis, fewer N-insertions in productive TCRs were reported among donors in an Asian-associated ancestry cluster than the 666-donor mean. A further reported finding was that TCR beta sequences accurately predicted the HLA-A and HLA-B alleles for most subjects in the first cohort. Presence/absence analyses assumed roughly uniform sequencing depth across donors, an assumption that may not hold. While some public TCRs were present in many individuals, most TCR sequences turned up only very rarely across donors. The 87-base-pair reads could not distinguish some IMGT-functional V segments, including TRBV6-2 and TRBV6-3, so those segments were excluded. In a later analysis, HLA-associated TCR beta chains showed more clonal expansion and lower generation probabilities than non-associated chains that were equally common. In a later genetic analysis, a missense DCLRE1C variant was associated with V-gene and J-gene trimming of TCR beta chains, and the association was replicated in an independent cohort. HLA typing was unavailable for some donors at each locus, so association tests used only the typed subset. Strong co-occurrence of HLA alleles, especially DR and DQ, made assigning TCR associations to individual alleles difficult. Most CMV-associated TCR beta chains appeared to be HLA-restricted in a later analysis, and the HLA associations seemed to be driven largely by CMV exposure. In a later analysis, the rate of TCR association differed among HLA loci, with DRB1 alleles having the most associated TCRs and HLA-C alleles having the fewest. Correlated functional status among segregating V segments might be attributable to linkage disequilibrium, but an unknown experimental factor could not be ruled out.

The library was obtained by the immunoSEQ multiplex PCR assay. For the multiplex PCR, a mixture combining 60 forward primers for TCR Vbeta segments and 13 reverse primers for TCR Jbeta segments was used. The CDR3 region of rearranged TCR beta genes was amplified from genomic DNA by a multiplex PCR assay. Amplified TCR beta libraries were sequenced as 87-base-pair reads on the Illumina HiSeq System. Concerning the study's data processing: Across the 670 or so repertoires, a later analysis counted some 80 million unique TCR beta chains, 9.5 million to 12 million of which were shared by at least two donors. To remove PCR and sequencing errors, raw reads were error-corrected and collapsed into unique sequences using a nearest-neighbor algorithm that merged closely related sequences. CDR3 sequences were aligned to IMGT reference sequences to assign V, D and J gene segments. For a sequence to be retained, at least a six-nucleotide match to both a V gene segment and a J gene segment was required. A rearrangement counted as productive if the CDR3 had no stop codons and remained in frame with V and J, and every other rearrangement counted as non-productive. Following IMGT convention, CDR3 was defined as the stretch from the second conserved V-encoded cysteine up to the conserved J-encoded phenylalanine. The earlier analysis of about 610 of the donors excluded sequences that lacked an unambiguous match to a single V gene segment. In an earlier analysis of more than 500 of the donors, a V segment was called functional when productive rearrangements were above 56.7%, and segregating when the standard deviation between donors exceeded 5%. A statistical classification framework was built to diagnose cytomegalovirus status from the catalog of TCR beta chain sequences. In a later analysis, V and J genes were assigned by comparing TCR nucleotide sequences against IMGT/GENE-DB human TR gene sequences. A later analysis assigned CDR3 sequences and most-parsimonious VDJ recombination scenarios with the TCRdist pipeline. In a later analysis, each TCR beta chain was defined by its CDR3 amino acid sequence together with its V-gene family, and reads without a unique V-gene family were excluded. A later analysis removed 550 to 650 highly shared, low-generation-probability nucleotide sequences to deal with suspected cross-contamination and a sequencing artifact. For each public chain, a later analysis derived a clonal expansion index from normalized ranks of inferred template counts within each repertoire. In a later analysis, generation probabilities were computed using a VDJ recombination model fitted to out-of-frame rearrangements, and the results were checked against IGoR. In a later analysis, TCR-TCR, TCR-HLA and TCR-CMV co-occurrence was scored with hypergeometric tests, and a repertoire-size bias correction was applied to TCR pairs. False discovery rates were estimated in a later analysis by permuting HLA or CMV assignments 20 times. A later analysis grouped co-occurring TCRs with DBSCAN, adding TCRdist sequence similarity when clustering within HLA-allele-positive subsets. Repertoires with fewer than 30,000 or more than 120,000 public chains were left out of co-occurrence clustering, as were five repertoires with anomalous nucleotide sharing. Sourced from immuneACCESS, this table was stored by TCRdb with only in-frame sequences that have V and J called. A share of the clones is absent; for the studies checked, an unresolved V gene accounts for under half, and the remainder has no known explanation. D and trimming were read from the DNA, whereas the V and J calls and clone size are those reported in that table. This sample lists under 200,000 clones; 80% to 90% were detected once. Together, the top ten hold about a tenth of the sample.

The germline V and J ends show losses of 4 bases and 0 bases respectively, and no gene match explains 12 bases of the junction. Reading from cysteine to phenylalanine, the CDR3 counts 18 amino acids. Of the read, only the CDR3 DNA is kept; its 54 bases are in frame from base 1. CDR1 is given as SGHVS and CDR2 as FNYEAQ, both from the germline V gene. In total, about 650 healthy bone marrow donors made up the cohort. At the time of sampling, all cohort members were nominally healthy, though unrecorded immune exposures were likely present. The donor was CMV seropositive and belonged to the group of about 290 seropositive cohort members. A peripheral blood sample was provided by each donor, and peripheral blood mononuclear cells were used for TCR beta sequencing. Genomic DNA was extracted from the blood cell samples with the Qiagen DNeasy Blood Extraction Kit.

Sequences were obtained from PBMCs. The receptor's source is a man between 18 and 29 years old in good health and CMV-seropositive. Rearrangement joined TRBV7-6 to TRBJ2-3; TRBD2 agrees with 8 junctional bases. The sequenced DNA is TGTGCCAGCAGCTCCCCCTCGCGGGGGGTATATAGCACAGATACGCAGTATTTT. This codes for CASSSPSRGVYSTDTQYF.